This entry lists 26 T cell receptor beta chains sequenced from one sample in a study of T-cell memory formation after mild COVID-19. Via MiXCR, TCRdb re-called the 5' RACE reads, giving one row per CDR3 protein. The sample consists of about 540,000 distinct CDR3 sequences, roughly 21% of them appearing once. The sample taken for sequencing was PBMCs or a T cell subset sorted from them (not recorded which). The source of these receptors is an adult woman who had mild COVID-19 (a few samples of this study predate the infection). Cell type and time point are not known.

This clonotype has at least ten counts. The CDR3 is CASSRLTLAGGSPTDTQYF. CDR3 sequence (DNA): TGTGCCAGCAGCCGTCTCACCCTAGCCGGGGGGTCGCCCACAGATACGCAGTATTTT. The chain employs TRBV3-1 and TRBJ2-3; 7 positions agree with TRBD2. This CDR3 is 19 amino acids long. The germline CDR1 and CDR2 sequences are LGHDT and YNNKEL (reference sequence). Germline trimming cut 4 bases from V and 2 bases from J; bases unmatched to any gene: 18.

The chain couples TRBV19 to TRBJ2-3, with TRBD2 matching over 9 bases. V shed 1 base, J shed 4 bases, and the junction held 6 bases outside the gene matches. The CDR3 covers 16 residues. Germline CDR1 is LNHDA and CDR2 is SQIVND (reference sequence). DNA for the CDR3: TGTGCCAGTAGTATAGCCGGGACTAGCTATTCAGATACGCAGTATTTT. This sequence encodes CASSIAGTSYSDTQYF.

The V gene is TRBV19, the J gene TRBJ2-1; D is perhaps TRBD1 (6 bases). Trimming cost V 5 bases and J 0 bases, with 11 bases left between them. Germline CDR1 is LNHDA and CDR2 is SQIVND (reference sequence). This CDR3 region has 15 residues. DNA of the CDR3: TGTGCCAGTAGTCCTAGCAGGGGCTCCTACAATGAGCAGTTCTTC. It encodes CASSPSRGSYNEQFF. Full variable domain (missing parts from reference TRBV19 and TRBJ2-1): DGGITQSPKYLFRKEGQNVTLSCEQNLNHDAMYWYRQDPGQGLRLIYYSQIVNDFQKGDIAEGYSVSREKKESFPLTVTSAQKNPTAFYLCASSPSRGSYNEQFFGPGTRLTVL.

This clonotype was recorded many times. The chain carries TRBV29-1 and TRBJ2-5, with D possibly TRBD2 on 6 matching bases. The V and J ends lost 7 bases and 1 base respectively, with 13 bases between them. Germline V gene lookup returns CDR1 SQVTM and CDR2 ANQGSEA. The CDR3 has 13 amino acids. The CDR3 sequence is CSARWDFQETQYF. The CDR3 DNA sequence: TGCAGCGCCCGATGGGACTTCCAAGAGACCCAGTACTTC.

The rearrangement links TRBV5-6 to TRBJ2-3; D remains ambiguous. Per germline, CDR1 SGHDT and CDR2 YYEEEE. The CDR3 has 14 amino acids. The V and J ends lost 3 bases and 6 bases respectively, with 14 bases between them. The CDR3 region has the DNA TGTGCCAGCAGCTCCGTAACTTTTGGGGATACGCAGTATTTT. This encodes CASSSVTFGDTQYF.

In this sample, this clonotype turned up many times. The chain recombines TRBV30 with TRBJ2-2; D remains ambiguous. Germline V gene sequence: CDR1 GTSNPN, CDR2 SVGIG (reference sequence). The CDR3 totals 13 residues. The V end lost 4 bases, the J end lost 0 bases, and 6 bases lay between the germline ends. In DNA form, the CDR3 reads TGTGCCTGGAAAGGCCCGAACACCGGGGAGCTGTTTTTT. Translating it yields CAWKGPNTGELFF.

The chain has TRBV7-9 and TRBJ2-7; possible D gene TRBD2, 6 bases. Germline V lookup: CDR1 SEHNR, CDR2 FQNEAQ (reference sequence). V was pared by 1 base and J by 1 base, with 11 bases between. The CDR3 is made up of 15 amino acids. CDR3 loop: CASSLGSSESYEQYF. CDR3 nucleotides: TGTGCCAGCAGCTTAGGCTCTAGCGAGTCCTACGAGCAGTACTTC.

In its sample, this clonotype was seen a few times. The chain is built from TRBV7-8 and TRBJ2-3; 15 nucleotides match TRBD2. With V trimmed by 3 bases and J by 7 bases, 8 bases remained unmatched. The CDR3 is 17 amino acids. Germline-derived CDR1 and CDR2 are SGHVS and FQNEAQ. CDR3 coding DNA: TGTGCCAGCAGCTTCGTCCGGACTAGCGGGAGGGGGCATACGCAGTATTTT. Protein product: CASSFVRTSGRGHTQYF. The full variable domain, rest sourced from reference TRBV7-8 and TRBJ2-3, is GAGVSQSPRYKVAKRGQDVALRCDPISGHVSLFWYQQALGQGPEFLTYFQNEAQLDKSGLPSDRFFAERPEGSVSTLKIQRTQQEDSAVYLCASSFVRTSGRGHTQYFGPGTRLTVL.

There are a few counts of this clonotype. The chain couples TRBV25-1 to TRBJ2-3; 8 positions agree with TRBD1. This CDR3 has 18 residues. CDR1 MGHDK and CDR2 SYGVNS come from the germline V gene. After removal of 3 bases from V and 1 base from J, the junction contained 12 bases not matched to a gene. CDR3 amino acids: CASSEQGANRTGTDTQYF. The CDR3 DNA is TGTGCCAGCAGTGAGCAGGGGGCGAATAGAACGGGCACAGATACGCAGTATTTT.

This clonotype was counted a few times. V is TRBV20-1 and J is TRBJ2-3; 9 nucleotides match TRBD2. The CDR3 length is 16 residues. CDR1 and CDR2 from the germline V gene are DFQATT and SNEGSKA (reference sequence). The trim removed 5 bases at V and 7 bases at J, leaving 16 bases unmatched. The CDR3 here is CSAPQVAGGVRNTQYF. The CDR3 DNA sequence: TGCAGTGCTCCACAGGTTGCGGGGGGGGTGCGAAATACGCAGTATTTT.

The J gene is TRBJ2-6, the V gene TRBV28; D gene uncertain. This CDR3 has 16 amino acids. Germline CDR1 is MDHEN and CDR2 is SYDVKM. With 5 bases removed from V and 4 bases from J, the gap between germline ends came to 15 bases. The CDR3 DNA sequence: TGTGCCAGCAGTCCCCAATTATCGGAAGGGGCCAACGTCCTGACTTTC. It is translated as CASSPQLSEGANVLTF.

The chain has TRBV20-1 and TRBJ1-1, with D hard to call. There are 11 residues in the CDR3. Germline CDR1 reads DFQATT; CDR2 reads SNEGSKA (reference sequence). The germline V and J ends were trimmed by 0 bases and 6 bases, with 5 bases remaining between them. CDR3 region: CSARDPSEAFF. The CDR3 nucleotides are TGCAGTGCTAGAGACCCCTCTGAAGCTTTCTTT.

This clonotype was detected a few times. The rearrangement uses TRBV29-1 and TRBJ2-5, with no clear D. The germline CDR1 and CDR2 sequences are SQVTM and ANQGSEA. Trimming stripped 6 bases from V and 7 bases from J, with 18 bases between. The CDR3 is 13 residues long. CDR3 region: CSVLGSRGGTQYF. CDR3 sequence (DNA): TGCAGCGTCTTAGGATCCAGAGGTGGGACCCAGTACTTC.

The V and J genes are TRBV5-4 and TRBJ2-3; the match to TRBD2 covers 9 bases. V lost 4 bases and J lost 7; bases outside the gene matches: 13. Germline CDR1 SGHNT, CDR2 YYREEE (reference sequence). This CDR3 region has 16 residues. The CDR3 DNA reads TGTGCCAGCAGCCAGCCGCGGGGGGGCGGTACGAATACGCAGTATTTT. Its translation is CASSQPRGGGTNTQYF.

The chain links TRBV12-3 or TRBV12-4 to TRBJ1-1, with D tentatively TRBD1 (6 bases). This CDR3 is built from 15 residues. V was cut by 5 bases and J by 0 bases, with 13 bases left in between. CDR3 sequence (DNA): TGTGCCAGCAGTCCAACAGGGCTGATGAACACTGAAGCTTTCTTT. Its protein is CASSPTGLMNTEAFF.

The gene calls are TRBV29-1 and TRBJ1-5; the D is unclear. Germline V CDR1 and CDR2: SQVTM, ANQGSEA. This CDR3 spans 12 amino acids. V shed 4 bases and J shed 3 bases, with 7 bases lying between them. This CDR3 reads CSVGASNQPQHF. DNA of the CDR3: TGCAGCGTTGGGGCGTCCAATCAGCCCCAGCATTTT.

The chain employs TRBV27 and TRBJ2-6; tentative D call: TRBD2 (6 bases). The V and J ends lost 8 bases and 9 bases respectively, with 17 bases between them. This CDR3 contains 14 residues. Germline V CDR1 and CDR2: MNHEY, SMNVEV (reference sequence). CDR3 nucleotides: TGTGCCAGCGGAAGACCGGAGGGTGGCAACGTCCTGACTTTC. It codes for CASGRPEGGNVLTF.

The table lists this clonotype with a few counts. V gene TRBV7-3 combines with J gene TRBJ2-2; D not certain. V was clipped by 5 bases and J by 5 bases, with 12 bases between them. Looked up from germline, CDR1 is SGHTA and CDR2 is FQGTGA. This CDR3 has 14 residues. In nucleotides, the CDR3 is TGTGCCAGCAGCCCCCGATTTTTGACCGGGGAGCTGTTTTTT. Translation gives CASSPRFLTGELFF.

The sample holds many counts of this clonotype. This chain connects TRBV7-2 to TRBJ2-7; D gene ambiguous. V was trimmed by 0 bases and J by 2 bases, leaving 8 bases between them. The CDR3 totals 14 residues. The germline V gene has CDR1 SGHTA and CDR2 FQGNSA. CDR3 amino acids: CASSLAGPPYEQYF. Written as DNA, the CDR3 is TGTGCCAGCAGCTTAGCCGGGCCGCCCTACGAGCAGTACTTC. Looking up the rest from reference TRBV7-2 and TRBJ2-7 gives the full variable domain: GAGVSQSPSNKVTEKGKDVELRCDPISGHTALYWYRQSLGQGLEFLIYFQGNSAPDKSGLPSDRFSAERTGGSVSTLTIQRTQQEDSAVYLCASSLAGPPYEQYFGPGTRLTVT.

This clonotype turned up a few times. The chain combines TRBV6-5 with TRBJ2-3, with D perhaps matching TRBD2 (5 bases). This CDR3 spans 16 amino acids. Germline CDR1 and CDR2: MNHEY and SVGAGI. V dropped 1 base and J dropped 3 bases, with 14 bases sitting between them. The CDR3: CASSYLRGSRTDTQYF. CDR3 sequence (DNA): TGTGCCAGCAGTTACTTGAGAGGGAGTCGGACAGATACGCAGTATTTT.

The chain joins TRBV7-9 to TRBJ2-7, with 16 bases matching TRBD2. CDR1 SEHNR and CDR2 FQNEAQ come from the germline V gene (reference sequence). The V and J ends lost 8 bases and 2 bases, in that order; junction bases with no gene match: 6. This CDR3 contains 16 residues. The CDR3 DNA follows: TGTGCCAGCGCGGGACTAGCGGGGGGGAAAGCCTACGAGCAGTACTTC. Protein product: CASAGLAGGKAYEQYF.

The V and J genes are TRBV7-2 and TRBJ2-3; 11 nucleotides align to TRBD2. Losses at the gene ends were 5 bases for V and 3 bases for J; bases not matched to a gene: 7. The length of the CDR3 is 16 residues. Germline V CDR1 and CDR2: SGHTA, FQGNSA. The CDR3: CASSLTGTSGTDTQYF. The CDR3 nucleotides are TGTGCCAGCAGCCTAACCGGGACTAGCGGTACAGATACGCAGTATTTT.

This clonotype was counted only a few times. This sequence joins TRBV20-1 and TRBJ1-3, with a tentative D call TRBD1 (6 bases). Germline V gene data show CDR1 as DFQATT and CDR2 as SNEGSKA (reference sequence). The CDR3 covers 15 residues. Trimming removed 0 bases from V and 2 bases from J, with 11 bases in between. Written as DNA, the CDR3 is TGCAGTGCTAGAGATATGGGGGCTGCTGGAAACACCATATATTTT. This translates into CSARDMGAAGNTIYF.

This clonotype has only a few counts. J is TRBJ2-7 and V is TRBV18; D is perhaps TRBD1 or TRBD2 (6 bases each). V shed 1 base and J shed 10 bases, with 14 bases lying between them. The CDR3 covers 13 residues. The germline V gene encodes CDR1 KGHSH and CDR2 LQKENI. CDR3 sequence reads: CASSPLGGGFQYF. For the CDR3, the DNA is TGTGCCAGCTCACCACTCGGGGGCGGTTTTCAGTACTTC.

This clonotype turned up a few times. The chain uses TRBV4-3 and TRBJ1-1; TRBD1 is a possible D gene (6 bases). CDR1 LGHNA and CDR2 YSLEER come from the germline V gene. Trimming pared 2 bases from V and 1 base from J, leaving 17 bases between. CDR3 length: 17 amino acids. As DNA, the CDR3 is TGCGCCAGCAGCCAACGGGTGGGAGGGGGGCGGAACACTGAAGCTTTCTTT. Residues: CASSQRVGGGRNTEAFF.

This clonotype was recorded many times. The CDR3 protein is CASSFGANYEQYF. Written as DNA, the CDR3 is TGCGCCAGCAGCTTTGGCGCAAACTACGAGCAGTACTTC. This chain joins TRBV5-1 and TRBJ2-7; D is ambiguous. The CDR3 covers 13 residues. V was trimmed by 2 bases and J by 3 bases, leaving 9 bases between them. The V gene's germline CDR1 is SGHRS and CDR2 YFSETQ.